Listed below are T cell receptor beta chains from one sample, sequenced in a study of T cell changes during pregnancy in multiple sclerosis. This table comes from immunoSEQ multiplex PCR, and its TCRdb copy is limited to in-frame clones, with some not included. The data show about 50,000 clones, 90% to 95% seen once. This specimen was CD8+ T cells from peripheral blood mononuclear cells, taken in the first trimester of pregnancy. All receptors come from a female donor with multiple sclerosis, enrolled in a pregnancy study. Both conserved end residues are part of each CDR3. Each record gives: clone size, V gene, J gene, CDR3 length, D gene, CDR3 protein, CDR3 DNA. The D gene is left open where the match is weak. Clone size is shown for a subset of rows, as once, few, many or a class of expanded clone.

size: NA; V: TRBV7-9; J: TRBJ2-2; length: 16; D: TRBD1; CDR3: CASSSDRVSNTGELFF; DNA: TGTGCCAGCAGCTCAGACAGGGTCTCGAACACCGGGGAGCTGTTTTTT
size: NA; V: TRBV6-6; J: TRBJ2-1; length: 16; D: TRBD1; CDR3: CASSSLTGGNGNEQFF; DNA: TGTGCCAGCAGTTCCCTGACAGGGGGCAATGGGAATGAGCAGTTCTTC
size: NA; V: TRBV25-1; J: TRBJ2-1; length: 18; D: NA; CDR3: CASSGGGALWKTYNEQFF; DNA: TGTGCCAGCAGTGGAGGGGGAGCGTTGTGGAAGACCTACAATGAGCAGTTCTTC
size: once; V: TRBV5-4; J: TRBJ2-1; length: 16; D: TRBD2; CDR3: CASSPRGGGAWNEQFF; DNA: TGTGCCAGCAGTCCCCGGGGCGGGGGGGCCTGGAATGAGCAGTTCTTC
size: few; V: TRBV6-4; J: TRBJ2-3; length: 14; D: TRBD2; CDR3: CASSPGGGTDTQYF; DNA: TGTGCCAGCAGCCCGGGAGGCGGCACAGATACGCAGTATTTT
size: NA; V: TRBV7-8; J: TRBJ2-7; length: 16; D: TRBD2; CDR3: CASSLKTSGAEYEQYF; DNA: TGTGCCAGCAGCTTAAAGACTAGCGGGGCGGAGTACGAGCAGTACTTC
size: once; V: TRBV4-3; J: TRBJ2-3; length: 16; D: TRBD2; CDR3: CASSQGLAGSTDTQYF; DNA: TGCGCCAGCAGCCAGGGACTAGCGGGGAGCACAGATACGCAGTATTTT
size: NA; V: TRBV7-9; J: TRBJ2-7; length: 14; D: NA; CDR3: CASSPSDRSYEQYF; DNA: TGTGCCAGCAGCCCTTCGGACAGATCCTACGAGCAGTACTTC
size: NA; V: TRBV13; J: TRBJ2-5; length: 16; D: TRBD2; CDR3: CASSAWGGGPQETQYF; DNA: TGTGCCAGCAGTGCCTGGGGCGGGGGGCCCCAAGAGACCCAGTACTTC
size: NA; V: TRBV5-1; J: TRBJ2-6; length: 13; D: TRBD1; CDR3: CASQDRRANVLTF; DNA: TGCGCCAGCCAGGACAGGAGGGCCAACGTCCTGACTTTC
size: NA; V: TRBV19; J: TRBJ2-3; length: 14; D: NA; CDR3: CASSLGASTDTQYF; DNA: TGTGCCAGTAGTTTAGGAGCGAGCACAGATACGCAGTATTTT
size: NA; V: TRBV9; J: TRBJ1-2; length: 15; D: TRBD1; CDR3: CASSEETGITYGYTF; DNA: TGTGCCAGCAGCGAGGAGACAGGGATCACCTATGGCTACACCTTC
size: NA; V: TRBV19; J: TRBJ2-3; length: 13; D: NA; CDR3: CASSIRGTDTQYF; DNA: TGTGCCAGTAGTATAAGGGGAACAGATACGCAGTATTTT
size: once; V: TRBV7-9; J: TRBJ2-7; length: 14; D: TRBD1; CDR3: CASSNTGGFNEQYF; DNA: TGTGCCAGCAGCAATACAGGGGGCTTCAACGAGCAGTACTTC
size: NA; V: TRBV4-2; J: TRBJ1-5; length: 18; D: TRBD1; CDR3: CASSQGQTTGYSNQPQHF; DNA: TGTGCCAGCAGCCAAGGCCAAACGACAGGGTATAGCAATCAGCCCCAGCATTTT
size: NA; V: TRBV6-5; J: TRBJ2-7; length: 14; D: NA; CDR3: CASSPEQFSYEQYF; DNA: TGTGCCAGCAGTCCAGAACAGTTCTCCTACGAGCAGTACTTC
size: NA; V: TRBV2; J: TRBJ2-7; length: 14; D: TRBD2; CDR3: CASSVLAGEDEQYF; DNA: TGTGCCAGCAGTGTACTAGCGGGAGAAGACGAGCAGTACTTC
size: NA; V: TRBV5-1; J: TRBJ2-1; length: 11; D: NA; CDR3: CASTEANEQFF; DNA: TGCGCCAGCACTGAGGCCAATGAGCAGTTCTTC
size: NA; V: TRBV9; J: TRBJ1-2; length: 13; D: TRBD1; CDR3: CASSVGRGDGYTF; DNA: TGTGCCAGCAGCGTAGGCAGGGGGGATGGCTACACCTTC
size: NA; V: TRBV10-3; J: TRBJ2-1; length: 16; D: NA; CDR3: CAISELQGLPYNEQFF; DNA: TGTGCCATCAGTGAGTTGCAGGGGCTGCCCTACAATGAGCAGTTCTTC
size: NA; V: TRBV6-1; J: TRBJ1-3; length: 14; D: TRBD1; CDR3: CASGQGSSGNTIYF; DNA: TGTGCCAGCGGACAGGGGAGCTCTGGAAACACCATATATTTT
size: few; V: TRBV4-1; J: TRBJ1-2; length: 16; D: NA; CDR3: CASSQDLDGANYGYTF; DNA: TGCGCCAGCAGCCAAGATCTGGACGGGGCTAACTATGGCTACACCTTC
size: NA; V: TRBV15; J: TRBJ2-7; length: 14; D: TRBD2; CDR3: CATSRTSGNYEQYF; DNA: TGTGCCACCAGCAGGACTAGCGGGAACTACGAGCAGTACTTC
size: NA; V: TRBV19; J: TRBJ1-5; length: 17; D: TRBD1; CDR3: CASSPRTGVGSNQPQHF; DNA: TGTGCCAGTAGTCCTCGGACAGGGGTGGGGAGCAATCAGCCCCAGCATTTT
size: NA; V: TRBV7-9; J: TRBJ2-1; length: 16; D: TRBD2; CDR3: CASSLLSGGTSNEQFF; DNA: TGTGCCAGCAGCTTGCTGAGCGGGGGTACCTCCAATGAGCAGTTCTTC
size: NA; V: TRBV5-1; J: TRBJ2-5; length: 16; D: TRBD2; CDR3: CASSWGLAAPKETQYF; DNA: TGCGCCAGCAGCTGGGGACTAGCGGCACCCAAAGAGACCCAGTACTTC
size: NA; V: TRBV2; J: TRBJ2-1; length: 15; D: TRBD1; CDR3: CASSEDKTGGNEQFF; DNA: TGTGCCAGCAGTGAAGACAAGACAGGGGGCAATGAGCAGTTCTTC
size: NA; V: TRBV7-9; J: TRBJ1-1; length: 14; D: TRBD1; CDR3: CASSATGVNTEAFF; DNA: TGTGCCAGCAGCGCGACAGGGGTGAACACTGAAGCTTTCTTT
size: NA; V: TRBV2; J: TRBJ2-7; length: 12; D: TRBD2; CDR3: CATPGRGGEQYF; DNA: TGTGCCACCCCGGGGAGGGGAGGCGAGCAGTACTTC
size: NA; V: TRBV7-8; J: TRBJ2-7; length: 16; D: NA; CDR3: CASSVVRGTGSYEQYF; DNA: TGTGCCAGCAGCGTAGTCAGGGGAACGGGGTCCTACGAGCAGTACTTC
size: NA; V: TRBV5-1; J: TRBJ1-1; length: 12; D: NA; CDR3: CASSGDRSKAFF; DNA: TGCGCCAGCAGCGGCGACAGGAGTAAAGCTTTCTTT
size: NA; V: TRBV4-1; J: TRBJ2-7; length: 17; D: TRBD1; CDR3: CASSQASGTGGIYEQYF; DNA: TGCGCCAGCAGCCAAGCGTCCGGGACAGGGGGCATCTACGAGCAGTACTTC
size: NA; V: TRBV20-1; J: TRBJ2-1; length: 11; D: NA; CDR3: CSARAGNEQFF; DNA: TGCAGTGCTAGAGCAGGCAATGAGCAGTTCTTC
size: NA; V: TRBV5-1; J: TRBJ2-7; length: 14; D: TRBD2; CDR3: CASSSPSGSYEQYF; DNA: TGCGCCAGCAGCTCTCCTAGCGGGTCCTACGAGCAGTACTTC
size: NA; V: TRBV9; J: TRBJ2-5; length: 13; D: NA; CDR3: CASSVALYRTQYF; DNA: TGTGCCAGCAGCGTAGCCCTCTATCGGACCCAGTACTTC
size: NA; V: TRBV6-5; J: TRBJ2-1; length: 11; D: NA; CDR3: CASSYLGEQFF; DNA: TGTGCCAGCAGTTACCTAGGTGAGCAGTTCTTC
size: NA; V: TRBV19; J: TRBJ2-7; length: 15; D: NA; CDR3: CASSSFVDNSYEQYF; DNA: TGTGCCAGTAGTTCCTTTGTGGACAACTCCTACGAGCAGTACTTC
size: NA; V: TRBV30; J: TRBJ2-1; length: 13; D: NA; CDR3: CAWSGSIYNEQFF; DNA: TGTGCCTGGAGCGGGAGCATCTACAATGAGCAGTTCTTC
size: NA; V: TRBV9; J: TRBJ2-7; length: 14; D: NA; CDR3: CASSVGGRGNEQYF; DNA: TGTGCCAGCAGCGTAGGCGGCAGGGGAAACGAGCAGTACTTC
size: few; V: TRBV7-9; J: TRBJ2-1; length: 16; D: TRBD1; CDR3: CASSDRGQGPYNEQFF; DNA: TGTGCCAGCAGCGACCGGGGACAGGGCCCCTACAATGAGCAGTTCTTC
size: NA; V: TRBV6-6; J: TRBJ1-1; length: 14; D: NA; CDR3: CASSQGPGNTEAFF; DNA: TGTGCCAGCAGCCAGGGCCCAGGGAACACTGAAGCTTTCTTT
size: NA; V: TRBV5-1; J: TRBJ1-4; length: 15; D: NA; CDR3: CASSLGDATNEKLFF; DNA: TGCGCCAGCAGCTTGGGCGATGCAACTAATGAAAAACTGTTTTTT
size: NA; V: TRBV5-1; J: TRBJ1-1; length: 14; D: NA; CDR3: CASSFGQGNTEAFF; DNA: TGCGCCAGCAGCTTTGGTCAGGGAAACACTGAAGCTTTCTTT
size: NA; V: TRBV4-2; J: TRBJ2-3; length: 18; D: TRBD1; CDR3: CASSHLSSTGGFTDTQYF; DNA: TGTGCCAGCAGCCACCTATCGTCGACAGGGGGCTTCACAGATACGCAGTATTTT
size: NA; V: TRBV7-9; J: TRBJ2-6; length: 17; D: NA; CDR3: CASSLPPGYSGANVLTF; DNA: TGTGCCAGCAGCTTACCCCCGGGATACTCTGGGGCCAACGTCCTGACTTTC
size: NA; V: TRBV2; J: TRBJ2-7; length: 14; D: TRBD2; CDR3: CASSSSGGAYEQYF; DNA: TGTGCCAGCAGTTCAAGCGGGGGGGCTTACGAGCAGTACTTC
size: NA; V: TRBV10-1; J: TRBJ2-1; length: 15; D: TRBD1; CDR3: CASSAGQGVFNEQFF; DNA: TGCGCCAGCAGTGCGGGACAGGGGGTTTTCAATGAGCAGTTCTTC